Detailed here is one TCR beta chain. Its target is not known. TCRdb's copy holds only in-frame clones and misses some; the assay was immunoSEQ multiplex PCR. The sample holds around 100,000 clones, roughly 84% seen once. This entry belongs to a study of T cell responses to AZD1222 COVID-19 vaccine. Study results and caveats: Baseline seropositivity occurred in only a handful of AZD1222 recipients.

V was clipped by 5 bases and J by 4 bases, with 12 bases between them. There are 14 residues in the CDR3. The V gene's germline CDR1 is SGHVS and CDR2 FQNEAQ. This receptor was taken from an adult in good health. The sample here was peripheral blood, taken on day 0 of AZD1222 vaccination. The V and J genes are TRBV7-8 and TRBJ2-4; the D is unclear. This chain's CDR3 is CASSHRFRKNIQYF. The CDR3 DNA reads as TGTGCCAGCAGCCACCGGTTTAGAAAAAACATTCAGTACTTC.